The 23 T cell receptor beta chains reported below all come from one sample, sequenced in a study of T cell responses to AZD1222 COVID-19 vaccine (dated by TCRdb to the early 2020s). Reading the label with the study, this specimen's time point is: baseline before first vaccination. The library was built by means of the immunoSEQ multiplex PCR assay. Not all clones reach the TCRdb copy of this immuneACCESS table, which keeps in-frame sequences only. Checked studies attribute under half of the gap to unresolved V genes and leave the rest unexplained. A total of around 130,000 clones appear in this sample, about 94% of them only once. In total, the top ten clones hold 4.5% to 6% of the sample. The sequencing here drew on peripheral blood, taken on day 0 of AZD1222 vaccination. The receptors were gathered from an adult in good health.

J is TRBJ1-1 and V is TRBV19, with D possibly matching TRBD1 (6 bases). CDR3 length equals 14 residues. Germline CDR1 LNHDA, CDR2 SQIVND (reference sequence). The V and J ends lost 1 base and 5 bases respectively, with 11 bases between them. The CDR3 spells CASSIAAGATEAFF. The CDR3 DNA is TGTGCCAGTAGTATAGCCGCAGGGGCAACTGAAGCTTTCTTT.

The chain combines TRBV29-1 with TRBJ1-1, with D perhaps matching TRBD1 (6 bases). Germline CDR1 is SQVTM and CDR2 is ANQGSEA. This CDR3 comprises 11 residues. CDR3 nucleotide sequence: TGCAGTGCTGACAGGACCGCTGAAGCTTTCTTT. Translated: CSADRTAEAFF.

The genes are TRBV6-5 and TRBJ1-1; D perhaps matches TRBD1 (6 bases). Germline values: CDR1 MNHEY, CDR2 SVGAGI. The CDR3 totals 14 residues. Trimming took 6 bases from V and 5 from J, leaving 16 bases between them. The CDR3 DNA reads as TGTGCCAGCAGGAACCGGCGAGGGGGGACTGAAGCTTTCTTT. Its translation is CASRNRRGGTEAFF.

The chain is built from TRBV2 and TRBJ2-1; no reliable D call. V was pared by 6 bases and J by 0 bases, with 12 bases between. The CDR3 totals 15 residues. The germline CDR1 and CDR2 sequences are SNHLY and FYNNEI. The CDR3 bases are TGTGCCAGCAGCCCCGTCAGGAGCTCCTACAATGAGCAGTTCTTC. Its protein is CASSPVRSSYNEQFF.

This chain connects TRBV7-8 to TRBJ1-6, with D possibly matching TRBD1 (5 bases). CDR3 length: 15 residues. Trimming left V 0 bases short and J 9 bases short, with 12 bases between. CDR1 and CDR2 (germline): SGHVS, FQNEAQ. CDR3 nucleotide sequence: TGTGCCAGCAGCTTAGCCACAGGACCCCGTTCACCCCTCCACTTT. Translated, it gives CASSLATGPRSPLHF.

The chain recombines TRBV6-5 with TRBJ2-7; either TRBD1 or TRBD2 may supply D (5 bases each). Germline CDR1 and CDR2: MNHEY and SVGAGI. The V end lost 5 bases, the J end lost 3 bases, and 11 bases lay between the germline ends. The CDR3 has 13 residues. The CDR3 DNA sequence: TGTGCCAGCAGTCAGGGACCCAGCTACGAGCAGTACTTC. Translation gives CASSQGPSYEQYF.

The rearrangement uses TRBV28 and TRBJ1-2; 8 bases match TRBD1. CDR1 is MDHEN and CDR2 is SYDVKM in the germline V gene. The CDR3 sequence is 14 residues long. V gave up 5 bases and J gave up 1 base; unmatched junction bases: 3. CDR3 DNA: TGTGCCAGCAGTACAGGGGGGAATAACTATGGCTACACCTTC. This encodes CASSTGGNNYGYTF.

This rearrangement joins TRBV3-1 (or the pseudogene TRBV3-2) to TRBJ2-1; 7 nucleotides align to TRBD2. The length of the CDR3 is 16 residues. CDR1 and CDR2 (germline): LGHDT, YNNKEL (reference sequence). Trimming cost V 1 base and J 4 bases; bases outside gene matches: 7. The CDR3 sequence is CASSQVGTKTYNEQFF. The CDR3 DNA sequence: TGTGCCAGCAGCCAAGTCGGGACTAAAACTTACAATGAGCAGTTCTTC.

The chain is built from TRBV3-1 (or the pseudogene TRBV3-2) and TRBJ2-7; D unresolved. This CDR3 is 14 amino acids long. Germline V lookup: CDR1 LGHDT, CDR2 YNNKEL (reference sequence). Trimming took 1 base from V and 5 from J, leaving 12 bases between them. CDR3 in amino acids: CASSQVENADEQYF. DNA of the CDR3: TGTGCCAGCAGCCAAGTTGAAAATGCAGACGAGCAGTACTTC.

The chain couples TRBV7-6 to TRBJ2-7; D is perhaps TRBD2 (6 bases). The CDR3 sequence is 14 residues long. Germline values: CDR1 SGHVS, CDR2 FNYEAQ. The V end was cut by 6 bases, the J end by 7 bases, with 19 bases between. The CDR3 DNA is TGTGCCAGCAGACCCCAAGATCAGGCGGGGGAGCAGTACTTC. Its protein product is CASRPQDQAGEQYF.

V usage is TRBV4-2 and J usage is TRBJ2-3, with 11 bases lining up with TRBD2. Germline V gives CDR1 LGHNA, CDR2 YNFKEQ. V dropped 4 bases and J dropped 5; count of bases not matched to a gene: 5. This CDR3 spans 15 amino acids. The CDR3 loop is CASSLTSGSKDTQYF. For the CDR3, the DNA is TGTGCCAGCAGCCTAACTAGCGGGAGTAAAGATACGCAGTATTTT.

V is TRBV29-1 and J is TRBJ1-3; weak D call: TRBD1 (5 bases). V shed 4 bases and J shed 3 bases, with 13 bases lying between them. Germline V gene lookup returns CDR1 SQVTM and CDR2 ANQGSEA. The length of the CDR3 is 14 residues. The DNA for the CDR3 is TGCAGCGTTGTATGGGGGGTTGATGGAAACACCATATATTTT. Encoded protein: CSVVWGVDGNTIYF.

The rearrangement links TRBV27 to TRBJ1-5; D not resolved. From germline, CDR1 is MNHEY and CDR2 SMNVEV (reference sequence). The CDR3 is made up of 13 amino acids. The V end was cut by 3 bases, the J end by 5 bases, with 8 bases between. CDR3 in DNA: TGTGCCAGCAGTTTGGTCACAGATCAGCCCCAGCATTTT. Protein: CASSLVTDQPQHF.

The CDR3 loop reads CASSLGLAGAYEQYF. CDR3 sequence (DNA): TGCGCCAGCAGCTTGGGACTAGCGGGGGCCTACGAGCAGTACTTC. The chain has TRBV5-1 and TRBJ2-7; 12 bases fit TRBD2. V was pared by 0 bases and J by 2 bases, with 0 bases of the junction left unmatched. The CDR3 sequence is 15 residues long. Germline-derived CDR1 and CDR2 are SGHRS and YFSETQ.

The chain couples TRBV13 to TRBJ2-2; D is unclear. From germline, CDR1 is PRHDT and CDR2 FYEKMQ (reference sequence). The CDR3 has 11 amino acids. The V end was cut by 6 bases, the J end by 3 bases, with 2 bases between. In DNA form, the CDR3 reads TGTGCCAGCAGTTACACCGGGGAGCTGTTTTTT. This codes for CASSYTGELFF.

The chain employs TRBV2 and TRBJ1-4, with 7 bases matching TRBD1. The CDR3 runs 14 residues. The germline CDR1 and CDR2 sequences are SNHLY and FYNNEI. Germline trimming cut 11 bases from V and 0 bases from J; bases unmatched to any gene: 6. In DNA, the CDR3 is TGTGCCGGCTACACAGGGGCAACTAATGAAAAACTGTTTTTT. It encodes CAGYTGATNEKLFF.

The chain couples TRBV12-5 to TRBJ2-7; D is possibly TRBD1 or TRBD2 (5 bases each). V was clipped by 10 bases and J by 0 bases, with 16 bases between them. The CDR3 contains 14 residues. CDR1 is LGHNT and CDR2 is FRNRAP in the germline V gene. The CDR3 protein is CATRPGQSSYEQYF. In DNA form, the CDR3 reads TGTGCTACCCGGCCGGGGCAGAGCTCCTACGAGCAGTACTTC.

V usage is TRBV19 and J usage is TRBJ1-2; 9 bases match TRBD1. There are 12 residues in the CDR3. CDR1 LNHDA and CDR2 SQIVND come from the germline V gene (reference sequence). V lost 10 bases, J lost 8 bases, and 8 bases stayed unmatched. The DNA for the CDR3 is TGTGCCATCCTCGACAGGGGGACAGGCTACACCTTC. It codes for CAILDRGTGYTF. Based on the CDR3 plus reference TRBV19 and TRBJ1-2, the full variable domain is DGGITQSPKYLFRKEGQNVTLSCEQNLNHDAMYWYRQDPGQGLRLIYYSQIVNDFQKGDIAEGYSVSREKKESFPLTVTSAQKNPTAFYLCAILDRGTGYTFGSGTRLTVV.

The V call is TRBV3-1 (or the pseudogene TRBV3-2), the J call TRBJ2-3, with 8 bases that match TRBD2. Germline-derived CDR1 and CDR2 are LGHDT and YNNKEL (reference sequence). This CDR3 spans 17 amino acids. Trimming at V came to 0 bases and at J to 1 base, leaving 6 bases not matched to a gene. DNA of the CDR3: TGTGCCAGCAGCCAAGATGGCGGGGGGCGAGGCACAGATACGCAGTATTTT. It is translated as CASSQDGGGRGTDTQYF.

The chain has TRBV6-5 and TRBJ1-1, with TRBD1 matching over 7 bases. The CDR3 sequence is 11 residues long. Germline CDR1 reads MNHEY; CDR2 reads SVGAGI. V dropped 5 bases and J dropped 11; count of bases not matched to a gene: 5. Written as DNA, the CDR3 is TGTGCCAGCAGTCGACAGGGTCGCGCTTTCTTT. Protein product: CASSRQGRAFF.

V and J are TRBV19 and TRBJ1-2; maybe TRBD1 (5 bases). Per germline, CDR1 LNHDA and CDR2 SQIVND (reference sequence). The length of the CDR3 is 13 residues. The V and J ends lost 4 bases and 8 bases respectively, with 14 bases between them. The CDR3 sequence: CASSTGWGVGYTF. In DNA, the CDR3 is TGTGCCAGTAGTACCGGATGGGGGGTAGGCTACACCTTC.

The gene calls are TRBV6-5 and TRBJ1-1; D not resolved. Germline lookup yields CDR1 MNHEY and CDR2 SVGAGI. Trimming cost V 0 bases and J 2 bases, with 13 bases left between them. The CDR3 sequence is 16 residues long. Here the CDR3 DNA reads TGTGCCAGCAGTTACTCTTCCGTTCCCCTCAACACTGAAGCTTTCTTT. This encodes CASSYSSVPLNTEAFF.

This clone was detected many times. This sequence joins TRBV2 and TRBJ2-7; D is unresolved. Germline CDR1 is SNHLY and CDR2 is FYNNEI. Trimming shortened V by 1 base and J by 1 base, and 8 bases separated the two germline ends. CDR3 length equals 14 residues. CDR3 region: CASSEDHTSYEQYF. CDR3 sequence (DNA): TGTGCCAGCAGTGAAGATCACACTTCCTACGAGCAGTACTTC.